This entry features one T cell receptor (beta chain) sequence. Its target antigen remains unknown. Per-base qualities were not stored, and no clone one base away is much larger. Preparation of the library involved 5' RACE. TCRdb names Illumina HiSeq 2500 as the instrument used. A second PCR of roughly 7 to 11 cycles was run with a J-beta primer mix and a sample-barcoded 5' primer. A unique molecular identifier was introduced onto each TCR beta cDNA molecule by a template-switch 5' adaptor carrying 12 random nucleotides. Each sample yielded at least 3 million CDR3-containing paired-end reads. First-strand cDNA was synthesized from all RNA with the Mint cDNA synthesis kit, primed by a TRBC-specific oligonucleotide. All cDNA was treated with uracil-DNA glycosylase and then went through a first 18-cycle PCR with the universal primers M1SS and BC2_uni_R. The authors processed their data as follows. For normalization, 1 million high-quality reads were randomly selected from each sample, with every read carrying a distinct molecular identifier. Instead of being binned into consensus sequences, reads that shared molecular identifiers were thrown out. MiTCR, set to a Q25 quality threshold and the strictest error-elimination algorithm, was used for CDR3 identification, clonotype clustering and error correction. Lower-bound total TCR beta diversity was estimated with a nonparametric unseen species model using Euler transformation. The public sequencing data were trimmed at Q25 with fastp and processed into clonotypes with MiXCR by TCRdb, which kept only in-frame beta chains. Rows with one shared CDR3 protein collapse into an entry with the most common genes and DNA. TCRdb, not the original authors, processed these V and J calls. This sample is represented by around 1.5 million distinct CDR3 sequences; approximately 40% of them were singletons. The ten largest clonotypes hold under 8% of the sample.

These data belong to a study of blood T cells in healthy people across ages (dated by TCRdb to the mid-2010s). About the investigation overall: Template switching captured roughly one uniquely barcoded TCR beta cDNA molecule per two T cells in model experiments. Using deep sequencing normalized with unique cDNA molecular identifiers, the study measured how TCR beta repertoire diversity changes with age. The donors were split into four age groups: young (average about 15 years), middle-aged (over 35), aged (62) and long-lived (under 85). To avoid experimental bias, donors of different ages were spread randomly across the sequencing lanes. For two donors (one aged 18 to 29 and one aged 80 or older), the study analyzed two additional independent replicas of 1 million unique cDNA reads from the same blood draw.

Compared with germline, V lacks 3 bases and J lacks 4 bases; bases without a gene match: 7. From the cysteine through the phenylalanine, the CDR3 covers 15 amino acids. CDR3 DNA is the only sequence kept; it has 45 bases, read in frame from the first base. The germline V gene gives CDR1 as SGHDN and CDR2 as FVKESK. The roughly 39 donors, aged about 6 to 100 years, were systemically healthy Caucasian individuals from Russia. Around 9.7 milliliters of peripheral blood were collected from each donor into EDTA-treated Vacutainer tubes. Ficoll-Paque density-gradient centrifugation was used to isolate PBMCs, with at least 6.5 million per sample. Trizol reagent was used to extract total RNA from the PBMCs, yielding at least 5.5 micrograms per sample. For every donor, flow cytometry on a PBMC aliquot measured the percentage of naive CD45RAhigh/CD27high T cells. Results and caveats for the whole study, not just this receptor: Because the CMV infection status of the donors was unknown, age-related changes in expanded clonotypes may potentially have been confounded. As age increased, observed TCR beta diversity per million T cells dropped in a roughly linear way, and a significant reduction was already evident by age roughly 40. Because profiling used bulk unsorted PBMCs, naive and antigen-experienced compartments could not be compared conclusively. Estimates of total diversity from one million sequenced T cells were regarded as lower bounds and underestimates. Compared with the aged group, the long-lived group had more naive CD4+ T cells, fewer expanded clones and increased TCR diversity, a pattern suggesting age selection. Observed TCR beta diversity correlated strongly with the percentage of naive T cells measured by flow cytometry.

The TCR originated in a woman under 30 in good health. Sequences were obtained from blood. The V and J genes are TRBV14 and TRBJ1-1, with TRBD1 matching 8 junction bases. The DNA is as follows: TGTGCCAGCAGCCATCCGACAGGGGTGGTCACTGAAGCTTTCTTT. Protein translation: CASSHPTGVVTEAFF.